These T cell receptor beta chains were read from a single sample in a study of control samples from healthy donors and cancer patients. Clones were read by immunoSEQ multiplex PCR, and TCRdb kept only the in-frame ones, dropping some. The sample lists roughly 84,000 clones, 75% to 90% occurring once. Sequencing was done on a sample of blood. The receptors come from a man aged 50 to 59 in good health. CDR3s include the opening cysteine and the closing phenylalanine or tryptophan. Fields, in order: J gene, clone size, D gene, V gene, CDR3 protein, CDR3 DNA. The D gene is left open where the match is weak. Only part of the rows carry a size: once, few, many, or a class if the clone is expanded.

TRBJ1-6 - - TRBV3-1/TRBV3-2 CASSQRGHSYNSPLHF TGTGCCAGCAGCCAGAGGGGTCACTCCTATAATTCACCCCTCCACTTT
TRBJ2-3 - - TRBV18 CASSPRQTSTDTQYF TGTGCCAGCTCACCACGACAGACTAGCACAGATACGCAGTATTTT
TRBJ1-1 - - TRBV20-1 CSVVKNTEAFF TGCAGTGTGGTTAAGAACACTGAAGCTTTCTTT
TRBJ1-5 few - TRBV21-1 CASSKEEGEDLNQPQHF TGTGCCAGCAGCAAAGAGGAGGGCGAGGATCTAAATCAGCCCCAGCATTTT
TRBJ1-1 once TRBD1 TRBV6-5 CASVGQGDTEAFF TGTGCCAGCGTAGGACAGGGTGATACTGAAGCTTTCTTT
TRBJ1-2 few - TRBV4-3 CASSPRLQGQDGYTF TGCGCCAGCAGCCCAAGACTCCAGGGGCAAGATGGCTACACCTTC
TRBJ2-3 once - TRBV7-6 CASSLGQTRWGGRDTDTQYF TGTGCCAGCAGCTTGGGACAGACGAGGTGGGGGGGCCGGGACACAGATACGCAGTATTTT
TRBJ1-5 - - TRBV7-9 CASSRTADQPQHF TGTGCCAGCAGCCGGACAGCCGATCAGCCCCAGCATTTT
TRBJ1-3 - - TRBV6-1 CASSEVTRISGNTIYF TGTGCCAGCAGTGAAGTGACACGGATCTCTGGAAACACCATATATTTT
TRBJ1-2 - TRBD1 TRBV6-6 CASSRQGDYGYTF TGTGCCAGCAGTCGACAGGGGGACTATGGCTACACCTTC
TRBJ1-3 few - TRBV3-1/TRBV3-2 CASSHLGDTIYF TGTGCCAGCAGCCATCTGGGGGACACCATATATTTT
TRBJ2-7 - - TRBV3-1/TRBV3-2 CASSHGRVGYEQYF TGTGCCAGCAGCCATGGCAGGGTGGGCTACGAGCAGTACTTC
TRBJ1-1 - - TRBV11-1 CASSSQGRWGSTEAFF TGTGCCAGCAGCTCACAGGGACGTTGGGGTTCCACTGAAGCTTTCTTT
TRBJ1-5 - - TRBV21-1 CASTPGDPLYSNQPQHF TGTGCCAGCACCCCCGGGGACCCCCTTTATAGCAATCAGCCCCAGCATTTT
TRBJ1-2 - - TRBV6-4 CASSASGGVYGYTF TGTGCCAGCAGTGCCTCCGGGGGGGTCTATGGCTACACCTTC
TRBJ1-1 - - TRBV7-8 CASSRGLNTEAFF TGTGCCAGCAGCCGCGGACTCAACACTGAAGCTTTCTTT
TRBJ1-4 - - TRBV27 CASSPRLLANEKLFF TGTGCCAGCAGCCCGCGGCTACTGGCTAATGAAAAACTGTTTTTT
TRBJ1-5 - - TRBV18 CASSQIQGKDQPQHF TGTGCCAGCTCACAGATTCAGGGAAAAGATCAGCCCCAGCATTTT
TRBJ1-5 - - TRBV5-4 CASSLGQNQPQHF TGTGCCAGCAGCTTAGGACAGAATCAGCCCCAGCATTTT
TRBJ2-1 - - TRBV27 CASSGTAHNEQFF TGTGCCAGCAGTGGCACAGCCCACAATGAGCAGTTCTTC
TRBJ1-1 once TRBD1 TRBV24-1 CATSDLTGTANTEAFF TGTGCCACCAGTGATCTAACCGGGACAGCGAACACTGAAGCTTTCTTT
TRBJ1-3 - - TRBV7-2 CASSSGPNSGNTIYF TGTGCCAGCAGCTCGGGACCGAACTCTGGAAACACCATATATTTT
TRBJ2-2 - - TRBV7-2 CASSFLPGHQNTGELFF TGTGCCAGCAGCTTTCTCCCGGGACACCAGAACACCGGGGAGCTGTTTTTT
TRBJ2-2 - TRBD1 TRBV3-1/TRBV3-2 CASGQGATGELFF TGTGCCAGCGGACAGGGTGCCACCGGGGAGCTGTTTTTT
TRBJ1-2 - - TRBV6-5 CASSSLTGANYGYTF TGTGCCAGCAGTTCCTTGACAGGAGCTAACTATGGCTACACCTTC
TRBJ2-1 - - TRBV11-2 CASSSYTESSYNEQFF TGTGCCAGCAGTTCATATACAGAAAGCTCCTACAATGAGCAGTTCTTC
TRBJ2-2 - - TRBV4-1 CASSQDTVYTGELFF TGCGCCAGCAGCCAAGACACAGTATACACCGGGGAGCTGTTTTTT
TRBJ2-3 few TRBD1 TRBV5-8 CASSYRGQGEDYDTQYF TGTGCCAGCAGCTACCGGGGACAGGGAGAAGACTACGATACGCAGTATTTT
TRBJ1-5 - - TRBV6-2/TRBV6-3 CASSYSISRWGKRQPQHF TGTGCCAGCAGTTACTCGATCTCCAGGTGGGGTAAACGTCAGCCCCAGCATTTT
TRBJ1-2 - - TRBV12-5 CASSRSTFINYGYTF TGTGCTAGTTCTCGCAGTACCTTCATTAACTATGGCTACACCTTC
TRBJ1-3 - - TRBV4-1 CASSHSRGIMGNTIYF TGCGCCAGCAGCCACTCCCGGGGGATTATGGGAAACACCATATATTTT
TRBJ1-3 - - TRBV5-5 CASSLAGAAGNTIYF TGTGCCAGCAGCTTGGCAGGGGCTGCTGGAAACACCATATATTTT
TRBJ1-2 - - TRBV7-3 CASSLIPGVQYGYTF TGTGCCAGCAGCTTAATTCCAGGGGTACAGTATGGCTACACCTTC
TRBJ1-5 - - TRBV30 CAWSPGSNQPQHF TGTGCCTGGAGTCCAGGGAGCAATCAGCCCCAGCATTTT
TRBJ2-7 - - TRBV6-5 CASSQTQSSYEQYF TGTGCCAGCAGTCAAACACAGAGCTCCTACGAGCAGTACTTC
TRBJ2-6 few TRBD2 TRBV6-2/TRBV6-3 CASSPTSGGSGANVLTF TGTGCCAGCAGTCCCACTAGCGGGGGATCTGGGGCCAACGTCCTGACTTTC